These 2 T cell receptor beta chains share one sample of origin, sequenced in a study of T cells in Graves' hyperthyroidism and ophthalmopathy. RNA transcripts yielded amplified TCR beta CDR3 regions. HTBI primers were the set used in a first-round RT-PCR of the TCR CDR3. TCRdb reprocessed the multiplex PCR reads via MiXCR and lists one record per CDR3 protein. The sample lists about 250,000 distinct CDR3 sequences; 13% to 15% were seen once. The specimen was blood. These TCRs come from a woman between 45 and 60 years old with Graves' hyperthyroidism that later progressed to Graves' ophthalmopathy.

This clonotype was seen repeatedly, ten times or more. The chain combines TRBV12-3 or TRBV12-4 with TRBJ1-2; D is unclear. V was shortened by 5 bases and J by 0 bases, with 10 bases between the two germline ends. The CDR3 loop spans 14 amino acids. This CDR3 reads CASSPVYSNYGYTF. In nucleotides, the CDR3 is TGTGCCAGCAGTCCGGTTTACTCTAACTATGGCTACACCTTC.

This clonotype was counted many times. The chain combines TRBV2 with TRBJ1-5; no reliable D call. The germline V gene has CDR1 SNHLY and CDR2 FYNNEI. CDR3 length: 14 amino acids. Between the trimmed V and J ends, which lost 6 bases and 4 bases, there was a span of 13 bases. The DNA of the CDR3 is TGTGCCAGCAGGGAACTGTACGGGAATCAGCCCCAGCATTTT. Protein sequence: CASRELYGNQPQHF.